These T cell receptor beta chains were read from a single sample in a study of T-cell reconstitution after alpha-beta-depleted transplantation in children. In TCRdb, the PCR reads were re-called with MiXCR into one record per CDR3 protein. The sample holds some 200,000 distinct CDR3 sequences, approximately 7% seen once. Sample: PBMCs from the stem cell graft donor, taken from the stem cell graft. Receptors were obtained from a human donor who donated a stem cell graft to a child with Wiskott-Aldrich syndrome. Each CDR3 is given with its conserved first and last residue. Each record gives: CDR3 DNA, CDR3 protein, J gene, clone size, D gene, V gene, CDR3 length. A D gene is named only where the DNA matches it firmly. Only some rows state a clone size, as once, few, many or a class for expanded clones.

cdr3_nt: TGTGCCAGCAGTGGTCAGGGGAGGACTGAAGCTTTCTTT
cdr3_aa: CASSGQGRTEAFF
j_call: TRBJ1-1
clone_size: many
d_call: NA
v_call: TRBV6-2/TRBV6-3
cdr3_length: 13

cdr3_nt: TGTGCCATCAGTGTGGCTAGCGGGACCAATGAGCAGTTCTTC
cdr3_aa: CAISVASGTNEQFF
j_call: TRBJ2-1
clone_size: NA
d_call: TRBD2
v_call: TRBV10-3
cdr3_length: 14

cdr3_nt: TGTGCCAGCTCACCAACGAGCGCGGCGCAAGATACGCAGTATTTT
cdr3_aa: CASSPTSAAQDTQYF
j_call: TRBJ2-3
clone_size: many
d_call: NA
v_call: TRBV18
cdr3_length: 15

cdr3_nt: TGTGCCAGCAGCTTTGGGACGAACACTGAAGCTTTCTTT
cdr3_aa: CASSFGTNTEAFF
j_call: TRBJ1-1
clone_size: many
d_call: NA
v_call: TRBV5-8
cdr3_length: 13

cdr3_nt: TGCGCCAGCAGCTTGAAGGCAGGCGAAGCCCAGTACTTC
cdr3_aa: CASSLKAGEAQYF
j_call: TRBJ2-5
clone_size: many
d_call: NA
v_call: TRBV5-1
cdr3_length: 13

cdr3_nt: TGCAGTGCCTCTCAAACAGGCAACAATGAGCAGTTCTTC
cdr3_aa: CSASQTGNNEQFF
j_call: TRBJ2-1
clone_size: many
d_call: NA
v_call: TRBV20-1
cdr3_length: 13

cdr3_nt: TGTGCCAGCAGCTTCGGGGGTTGGGGGTCTGGGGCCAACGTCCTGACTTTC
cdr3_aa: CASSFGGWGSGANVLTF
j_call: TRBJ2-6
clone_size: few
d_call: NA
v_call: TRBV11-3
cdr3_length: 17

cdr3_nt: TGCGCCAGCAGCTTGGCTGTGACGGTCTATGGCTACACCTTC
cdr3_aa: CASSLAVTVYGYTF
j_call: TRBJ1-2
clone_size: NA
d_call: NA
v_call: TRBV5-1
cdr3_length: 14

cdr3_nt: TGTGCCAGCAGCTCTACTAGACAGGCCCTTAACTATGGCTACACCTTC
cdr3_aa: CASSSTRQALNYGYTF
j_call: TRBJ1-2
clone_size: NA
d_call: NA
v_call: TRBV7-9
cdr3_length: 16

cdr3_nt: TGTGCCAGCAGTCCCCCCCGACTAGCGGAGTACAATGAGCAGTTCTTC
cdr3_aa: CASSPPRLAEYNEQFF
j_call: TRBJ2-1
clone_size: many
d_call: TRBD2
v_call: TRBV28
cdr3_length: 16

cdr3_nt: TGTGCCAGCAGCAAAGAACCGAATTCACCCCTCCACTTT
cdr3_aa: CASSKEPNSPLHF
j_call: TRBJ1-6
clone_size: many
d_call: NA
v_call: TRBV21-1
cdr3_length: 13

cdr3_nt: TGCAGTGCTAGAGCTAGCGGGAGGCAGGATGAGCAGTTCTTC
cdr3_aa: CSARASGRQDEQFF
j_call: TRBJ2-1
clone_size: many
d_call: TRBD2
v_call: TRBV20-1
cdr3_length: 14

cdr3_nt: TGTGCCTGGAGCGACCTTCTCGGGGTAGGCGGGGAGCTGTTTTTT
cdr3_aa: CAWSDLLGVGGELFF
j_call: TRBJ2-2
clone_size: NA
d_call: NA
v_call: TRBV30
cdr3_length: 15

cdr3_nt: TGTGCCAGCAGCCAGAGACTGGCGGGATACGAGCAGTACTTC
cdr3_aa: CASSQRLAGYEQYF
j_call: TRBJ2-7
clone_size: many
d_call: NA
v_call: TRBV3-1
cdr3_length: 14

cdr3_nt: TGTGCCAGCAGCCAAGGTCGGGTCGGCACAGATACGCAGTATTTT
cdr3_aa: CASSQGRVGTDTQYF
j_call: TRBJ2-3
clone_size: NA
d_call: NA
v_call: TRBV3-1
cdr3_length: 15

cdr3_nt: TGTGCCAGCAGTCTCCTCAACCCGTACCAAGAGACCCAGTACTTC
cdr3_aa: CASSLLNPYQETQYF
j_call: TRBJ2-5
clone_size: NA
d_call: NA
v_call: TRBV7-2
cdr3_length: 15

cdr3_nt: TGTGCCAGCAGAACGACAGGGGCAGATACGCAGTATTTT
cdr3_aa: CASRTTGADTQYF
j_call: TRBJ2-3
clone_size: many
d_call: TRBD1
v_call: TRBV5-6
cdr3_length: 13

cdr3_nt: TGTGCCAGCAGCCATCGGGCTAGCGGGAGCCACGAGCAGTACTTC
cdr3_aa: CASSHRASGSHEQYF
j_call: TRBJ2-7
clone_size: many
d_call: TRBD2
v_call: TRBV27
cdr3_length: 15

cdr3_nt: TGTGCCTGGAGTGTAGGCGTGGGTCCGTCAGATACGCAGTATTTT
cdr3_aa: CAWSVGVGPSDTQYF
j_call: TRBJ2-3
clone_size: few
d_call: NA
v_call: TRBV30
cdr3_length: 15

cdr3_nt: TGTGCCAGCAGCCCGAGAGGGGGAGCTAACACCGGGGAGCTGTTTTTT
cdr3_aa: CASSPRGGANTGELFF
j_call: TRBJ2-2
clone_size: many
d_call: NA
v_call: TRBV7-2
cdr3_length: 16

cdr3_nt: TGTGCCAGCAGTCCAACCCAGGCCTATAATTCACCCCTCCACTTT
cdr3_aa: CASSPTQAYNSPLHF
j_call: TRBJ1-6
clone_size: many
d_call: NA
v_call: TRBV28
cdr3_length: 15

cdr3_nt: TGCAGTGCTGGAGGAAACACCATATATTTT
cdr3_aa: CSAGGNTIYF
j_call: TRBJ1-3
clone_size: few
d_call: NA
v_call: TRBV20-1
cdr3_length: 10

cdr3_nt: TGTGCCACCAGCCCCGGATCAATAGGGACCCAGTACTTC
cdr3_aa: CATSPGSIGTQYF
j_call: TRBJ2-5
clone_size: many
d_call: NA
v_call: TRBV15
cdr3_length: 13

cdr3_nt: TGTGCCTGGAGTAGGGCACGGGGCTCTGGAAACACCATATATTTT
cdr3_aa: CAWSRARGSGNTIYF
j_call: TRBJ1-3
clone_size: NA
d_call: NA
v_call: TRBV30
cdr3_length: 15

cdr3_nt: TGTGCCAGCAGCAGGACAGGTCGTGTTGAAAAACTGTTTTTT
cdr3_aa: CASSRTGRVEKLFF
j_call: TRBJ1-4
clone_size: many
d_call: TRBD1
v_call: TRBV6-5
cdr3_length: 14

cdr3_nt: TGTGCCAGCAGACCATTTAGGGACAGGGGAGAGAGGAGGAACATTCAGTACTTC
cdr3_aa: CASRPFRDRGERRNIQYF
j_call: TRBJ2-4
clone_size: many
d_call: TRBD1
v_call: TRBV28
cdr3_length: 18

cdr3_nt: TGCAGTGCTAGCGCGCAGGGGATAAGTCAGCCCCAGCATTTT
cdr3_aa: CSASAQGISQPQHF
j_call: TRBJ1-5
clone_size: many
d_call: NA
v_call: TRBV20-1
cdr3_length: 14

cdr3_nt: TGCAGTGCTAGCCCCCGCAATGAGCAGTTCTTC
cdr3_aa: CSASPRNEQFF
j_call: TRBJ2-1
clone_size: many
d_call: NA
v_call: TRBV20-1
cdr3_length: 11

cdr3_nt: TGCAGCGTTCTCAGCGGGGAGACCCAGTACTTC
cdr3_aa: CSVLSGETQYF
j_call: TRBJ2-5
clone_size: many
d_call: NA
v_call: TRBV29-1
cdr3_length: 11

cdr3_nt: TGCGCCAGCAGCCGGACAGGGCCCGCAGATACGCAGTATTTT
cdr3_aa: CASSRTGPADTQYF
j_call: TRBJ2-3
clone_size: NA
d_call: TRBD1
v_call: TRBV5-1
cdr3_length: 14

cdr3_nt: TGTGCCAGCAATTACTCGATCCAGCCCCTCTCCTACGAGCAGTACTTC
cdr3_aa: CASNYSIQPLSYEQYF
j_call: TRBJ2-7
clone_size: many
d_call: NA
v_call: TRBV6-5
cdr3_length: 16

cdr3_nt: TGTGCCAGCAGTACGCGACAGTTGAACACTGAAGCTTTCTTT
cdr3_aa: CASSTRQLNTEAFF
j_call: TRBJ1-1
clone_size: many
d_call: NA
v_call: TRBV12-3/TRBV12-4
cdr3_length: 14

cdr3_nt: TGCAGTGTAGAGGTCGGGGGGGCTAGCGTTCAGCCCCAGCATTTT
cdr3_aa: CSVEVGGASVQPQHF
j_call: TRBJ1-5
clone_size: many
d_call: NA
v_call: TRBV20-1
cdr3_length: 15

cdr3_nt: TGTGCCAGCAGCTCCTTCTTGCGGGGGGGGTCCTACGAGCAGTACTTC
cdr3_aa: CASSSFLRGGSYEQYF
j_call: TRBJ2-7
clone_size: many
d_call: TRBD2
v_call: TRBV7-2
cdr3_length: 16

cdr3_nt: TGTGCCAGCAGTCCGCGACAGACTAGCAATCAGCCCCAGCATTTT
cdr3_aa: CASSPRQTSNQPQHF
j_call: TRBJ1-5
clone_size: many
d_call: NA
v_call: TRBV12-3/TRBV12-4
cdr3_length: 15

cdr3_nt: TGCAGTGCTAGGAACCCGACAGGGTCGGCAGATACGCAGTATTTT
cdr3_aa: CSARNPTGSADTQYF
j_call: TRBJ2-3
clone_size: many
d_call: TRBD1
v_call: TRBV20-1
cdr3_length: 15

cdr3_nt: TGTGCCAGCAGCTTAGTACGGACTAGCGGGAGTCCTGATACGCAGTATTTT
cdr3_aa: CASSLVRTSGSPDTQYF
j_call: TRBJ2-3
clone_size: many
d_call: TRBD2
v_call: TRBV7-2
cdr3_length: 17

cdr3_nt: TGTGCCACCAGCAGAACGACAGGGACTGAGAAACTGTTTTTT
cdr3_aa: CATSRTTGTEKLFF
j_call: TRBJ1-4
clone_size: many
d_call: TRBD1
v_call: TRBV15
cdr3_length: 14

cdr3_nt: TGCAGTGCTAGAGGGGTAGGTGAGCAGTTCTTC
cdr3_aa: CSARGVGEQFF
j_call: TRBJ2-1
clone_size: many
d_call: NA
v_call: TRBV20-1
cdr3_length: 11

cdr3_nt: TGTGCCACCAGCAGGGGACAGGGTCCCGGGGAGCTGTTTTTT
cdr3_aa: CATSRGQGPGELFF
j_call: TRBJ2-2
clone_size: many
d_call: TRBD1
v_call: TRBV15
cdr3_length: 14

cdr3_nt: TGTGCCAGCAGTTTAGGGGCGGCAGGACTCACAGATACGCAGTATTTT
cdr3_aa: CASSLGAAGLTDTQYF
j_call: TRBJ2-3
clone_size: many
d_call: NA
v_call: TRBV27
cdr3_length: 16

cdr3_nt: TGTGCCAGCAGTCAAATTATAGCGGGCCTTAGCACAGATACGCAGTATTTT
cdr3_aa: CASSQIIAGLSTDTQYF
j_call: TRBJ2-3
clone_size: many
d_call: TRBD2
v_call: TRBV6-1
cdr3_length: 17

cdr3_nt: TGCGCCAGCAGCTTGGCGGGGAGTCAAACGCTCTATGGCTACACCTTC
cdr3_aa: CASSLAGSQTLYGYTF
j_call: TRBJ1-2
clone_size: many
d_call: NA
v_call: TRBV5-1
cdr3_length: 16

cdr3_nt: TGCAGTGCTAGCCTCGTTGCGGTCCAAGAGACCCAGTACTTC
cdr3_aa: CSASLVAVQETQYF
j_call: TRBJ2-5
clone_size: many
d_call: NA
v_call: TRBV20-1
cdr3_length: 14

cdr3_nt: TGCAGTGCTCGAGGGACAGGGGGACCTAACCTCTCTGGAAACACCATATATTTT
cdr3_aa: CSARGTGGPNLSGNTIYF
j_call: TRBJ1-3
clone_size: few
d_call: TRBD1
v_call: TRBV20-1
cdr3_length: 18

cdr3_nt: TGCGCCAGCAGCTTGGATGGGGGCTCCGGGGAGCTGTTTTTT
cdr3_aa: CASSLDGGSGELFF
j_call: TRBJ2-2
clone_size: NA
d_call: NA
v_call: TRBV5-1
cdr3_length: 14

cdr3_nt: TGTGCCAGCAGCATCGCGTCTAGCGGCATCCAAACGTCCAAAAACATTCAGTACTTC
cdr3_aa: CASSIASSGIQTSKNIQYF
j_call: TRBJ2-4
clone_size: many
d_call: TRBD2
v_call: TRBV7-2
cdr3_length: 19

cdr3_nt: TGTGCCACCAGTGAAAACGACAGGGGGCTTAAGGATGAGCAGTTCTTC
cdr3_aa: CATSENDRGLKDEQFF
j_call: TRBJ2-1
clone_size: many
d_call: TRBD1
v_call: TRBV24-1
cdr3_length: 16

cdr3_nt: TGTGCCAGCAGTTCAGGGGATGGATACAATGAGCAGTTCTTC
cdr3_aa: CASSSGDGYNEQFF
j_call: TRBJ2-1
clone_size: many
d_call: NA
v_call: TRBV12-3/TRBV12-4
cdr3_length: 14

cdr3_nt: TGTGCCAGCAGCCGCGGGACAGTAAACTATGGCTACACCTTC
cdr3_aa: CASSRGTVNYGYTF
j_call: TRBJ1-2
clone_size: NA
d_call: TRBD1
v_call: TRBV3-1
cdr3_length: 14

cdr3_nt: TGTGCCAGCAGTTACGAACGGGACAGGAGCTCCTACAATGAGCAGTTCTTC
cdr3_aa: CASSYERDRSSYNEQFF
j_call: TRBJ2-1
clone_size: many
d_call: TRBD1
v_call: TRBV6-5
cdr3_length: 17

cdr3_nt: TGTGCCAGCAGCGCCCTAGCGGGAGCCTACAATGAGCAGTTCTTC
cdr3_aa: CASSALAGAYNEQFF
j_call: TRBJ2-1
clone_size: NA
d_call: TRBD2
v_call: TRBV9
cdr3_length: 15

cdr3_nt: TGTGCCAGCAGTCTTAGCGGACTATCCTACAATGAGCAGTTCTTC
cdr3_aa: CASSLSGLSYNEQFF
j_call: TRBJ2-1
clone_size: many
d_call: NA
v_call: TRBV9
cdr3_length: 15

cdr3_nt: TGTGCCAGCAGTTTCACCCCCGCCGGGAACACTGAAGCTTTCTTT
cdr3_aa: CASSFTPAGNTEAFF
j_call: TRBJ1-1
clone_size: many
d_call: NA
v_call: TRBV6-5
cdr3_length: 15

cdr3_nt: TGCAGCGTTGGAGCTAATCCGGACAATGAGCAGTTCTTC
cdr3_aa: CSVGANPDNEQFF
j_call: TRBJ2-1
clone_size: many
d_call: NA
v_call: TRBV29-1
cdr3_length: 13